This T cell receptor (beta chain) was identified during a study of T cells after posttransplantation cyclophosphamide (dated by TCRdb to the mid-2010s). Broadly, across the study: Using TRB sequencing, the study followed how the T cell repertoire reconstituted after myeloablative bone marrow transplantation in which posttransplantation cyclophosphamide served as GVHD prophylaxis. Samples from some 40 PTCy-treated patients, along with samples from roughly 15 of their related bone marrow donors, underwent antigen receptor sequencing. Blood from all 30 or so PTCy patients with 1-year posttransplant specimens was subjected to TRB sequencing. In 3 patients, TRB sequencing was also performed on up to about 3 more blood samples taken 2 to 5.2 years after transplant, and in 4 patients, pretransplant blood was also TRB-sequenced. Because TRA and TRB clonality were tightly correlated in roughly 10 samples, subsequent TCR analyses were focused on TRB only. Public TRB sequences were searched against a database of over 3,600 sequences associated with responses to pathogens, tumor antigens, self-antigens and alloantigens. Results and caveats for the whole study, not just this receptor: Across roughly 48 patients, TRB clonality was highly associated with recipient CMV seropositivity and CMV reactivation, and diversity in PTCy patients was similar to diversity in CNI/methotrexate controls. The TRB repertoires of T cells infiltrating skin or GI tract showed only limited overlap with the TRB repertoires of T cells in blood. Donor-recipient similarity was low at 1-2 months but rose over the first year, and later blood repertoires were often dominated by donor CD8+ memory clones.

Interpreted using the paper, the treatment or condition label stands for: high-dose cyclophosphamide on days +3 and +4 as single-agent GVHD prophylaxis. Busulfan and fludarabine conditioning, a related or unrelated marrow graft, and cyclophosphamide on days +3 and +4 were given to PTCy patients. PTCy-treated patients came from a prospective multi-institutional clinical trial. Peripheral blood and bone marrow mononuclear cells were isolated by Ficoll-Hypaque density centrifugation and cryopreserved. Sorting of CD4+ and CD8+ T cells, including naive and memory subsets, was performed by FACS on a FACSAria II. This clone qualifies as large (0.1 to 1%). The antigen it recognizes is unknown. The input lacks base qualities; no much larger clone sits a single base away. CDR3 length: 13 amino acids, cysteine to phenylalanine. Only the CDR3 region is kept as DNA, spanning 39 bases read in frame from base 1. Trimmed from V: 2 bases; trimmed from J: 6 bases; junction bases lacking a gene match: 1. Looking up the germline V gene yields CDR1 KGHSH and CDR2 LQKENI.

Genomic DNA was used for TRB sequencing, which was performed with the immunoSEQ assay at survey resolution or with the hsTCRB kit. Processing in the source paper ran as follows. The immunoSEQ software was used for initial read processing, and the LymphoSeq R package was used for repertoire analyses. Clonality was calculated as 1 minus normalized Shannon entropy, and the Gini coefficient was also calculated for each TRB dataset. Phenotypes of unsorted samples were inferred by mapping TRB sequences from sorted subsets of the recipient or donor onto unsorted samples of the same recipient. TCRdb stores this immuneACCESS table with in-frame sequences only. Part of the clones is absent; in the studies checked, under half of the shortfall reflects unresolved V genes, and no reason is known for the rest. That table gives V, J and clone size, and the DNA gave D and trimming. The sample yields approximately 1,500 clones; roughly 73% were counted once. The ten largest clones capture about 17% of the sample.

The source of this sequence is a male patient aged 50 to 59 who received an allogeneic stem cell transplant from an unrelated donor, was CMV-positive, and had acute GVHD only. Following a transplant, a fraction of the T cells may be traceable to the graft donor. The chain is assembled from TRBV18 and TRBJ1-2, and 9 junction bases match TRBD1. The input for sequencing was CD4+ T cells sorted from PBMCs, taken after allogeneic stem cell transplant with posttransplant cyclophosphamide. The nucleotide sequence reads TGTGCCAGCTCACCAGACAGGGGGGATGGCTACACCTTC. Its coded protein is CASSPDRGDGYTF.